A single TCR beta chain is shown here with its context. Its antigen remains unknown. The sample originates from a study of cytomegalovirus exposure and HLA in healthy donors. Sequencing was performed with immunoSEQ multiplex PCR; in TCRdb, only in-frame clones are kept and a portion is missing. The profile shows some 200,000 clones, about 80% of them singletons. V lost 4 bases and J lost 4; bases outside the gene matches: 8. This CDR3 comprises 15 residues. Germline-derived CDR1 and CDR2 are SGHRS and YFSETQ. General study results and limits: Across donors, most TCRs were seen rarely, yet some public ones were widespread. A few chains tied to CMV proved CMV antigen-specific in vitro. Cytomegalovirus-associated TCR beta chains were listed, numbering around 150.

The donors were part of the roughly 130-subject validation cohort, which stood apart from the roughly 670-subject first cohort. This sequence was found in a woman younger than 35 in good health and CMV-seropositive. The sequencing input was PBMCs. V usage is TRBV5-1 and J usage is TRBJ2-1, with TRBD1 identical over 7 bases. The CDR3 sequence is CASSQATGFYNEQFF. The CDR3 region has the DNA TGCGCCAGCAGCCAGGCGACAGGGTTTTACAATGAGCAGTTCTTC.